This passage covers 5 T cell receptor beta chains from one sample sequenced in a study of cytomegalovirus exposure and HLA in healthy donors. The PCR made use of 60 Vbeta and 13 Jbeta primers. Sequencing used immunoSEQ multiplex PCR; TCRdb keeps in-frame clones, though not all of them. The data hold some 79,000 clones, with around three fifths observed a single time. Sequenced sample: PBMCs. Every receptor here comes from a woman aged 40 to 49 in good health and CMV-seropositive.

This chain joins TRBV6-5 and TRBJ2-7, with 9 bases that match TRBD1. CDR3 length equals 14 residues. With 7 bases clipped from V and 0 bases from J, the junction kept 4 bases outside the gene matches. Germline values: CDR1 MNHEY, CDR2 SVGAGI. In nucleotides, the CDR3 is TGTGCCAGCAATGACAGGGGGGACTCCTACGAGCAGTACTTC. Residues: CASNDRGDSYEQYF.

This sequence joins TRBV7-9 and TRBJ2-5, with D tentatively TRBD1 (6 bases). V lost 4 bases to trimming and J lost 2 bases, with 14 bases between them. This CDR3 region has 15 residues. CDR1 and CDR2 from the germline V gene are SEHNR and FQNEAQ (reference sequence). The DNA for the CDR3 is TGTGCCAGCAGCTCACCACAGGGTCTACAAGAGACCCAGTACTTC. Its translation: CASSSPQGLQETQYF.

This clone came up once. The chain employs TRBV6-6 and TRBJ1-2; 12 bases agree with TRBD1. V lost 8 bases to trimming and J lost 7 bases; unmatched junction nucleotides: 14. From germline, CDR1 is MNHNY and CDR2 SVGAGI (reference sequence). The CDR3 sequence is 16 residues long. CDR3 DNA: TGTGCCAGCGCCTTGATTATGGGACAGGGGGCAGGTGGCTACACCTTC. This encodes CASALIMGQGAGGYTF.

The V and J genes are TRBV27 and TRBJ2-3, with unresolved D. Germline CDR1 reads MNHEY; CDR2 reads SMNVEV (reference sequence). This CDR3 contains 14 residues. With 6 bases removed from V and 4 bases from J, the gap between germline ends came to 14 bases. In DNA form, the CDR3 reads TGTGCCAGCAGCCGTCAGGTTTCGTCAGATACGCAGTATTTT. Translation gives CASSRQVSSDTQYF.

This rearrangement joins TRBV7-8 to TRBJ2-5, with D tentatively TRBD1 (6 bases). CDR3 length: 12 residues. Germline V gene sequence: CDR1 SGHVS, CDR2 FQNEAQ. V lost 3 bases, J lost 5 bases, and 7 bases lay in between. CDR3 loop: CASSFQGETQYF. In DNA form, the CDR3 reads TGTGCCAGCAGCTTTCAGGGGGAGACCCAGTACTTC.